These 18 T cell receptor beta chains originate from one sample sequenced in a study of OX40 agonist ivuxolimab in advanced cancers. Profiled with immunoSEQ multiplex PCR; TCRdb holds only in-frame clones, not every one. The sample lists roughly 52,000 clones; almost 85% were seen once. Here the sequenced sample was CD4+ or CD8+ T cells sorted from blood, taken in a trial of the OX40 agonist ivuxolimab. The receptors were sampled from an adult with an advanced solid tumor such as melanoma, head and neck, liver or kidney cancer.

The chain recombines TRBV6-6 with TRBJ1-5; 12 bases agree with TRBD1. Losses at the gene ends were 6 bases for V and 7 bases for J; bases not matched to a gene: 7. The germline CDR1 and CDR2 sequences are MNHNY and SVGAGI (reference sequence). This CDR3 comprises 15 residues. This CDR3 is CASRGGQGAGQPQHF. The CDR3 nucleotides read TGTGCCAGCAGAGGGGGACAGGGGGCCGGACAGCCCCAGCATTTT.

The genes are TRBV5-1 and TRBJ1-1; D ambiguous. Trimming stripped 4 bases from V and 0 bases from J, with 19 bases between. The CDR3 has 17 residues. The germline CDR1 and CDR2 sequences are SGHRS and YFSETQ. In nucleotides, the CDR3 is TGCGCCAGCAGCCTCTCCCCGGTTGCCCTACTGAACACTGAAGCTTTCTTT. Translation: CASSLSPVALLNTEAFF.

The chain combines TRBV5-4 with TRBJ1-1; 7 positions match TRBD1. The CDR3 spans 15 residues. In germline, CDR1 is SGHNT, CDR2 YYREEE (reference sequence). V was pared by 2 bases and J by 0 bases, with 4 bases of the junction left unmatched. CDR3 nucleotide sequence: TGTGCCAGCAGCTTAGCAACAGGGGTGAACACTGAAGCTTTCTTT. Amino acid sequence: CASSLATGVNTEAFF.

The gene calls are TRBV5-4 and TRBJ1-1, with a possible D match to TRBD1 (5 bases). Trimming shortened V by 2 bases and J by 3 bases, and 11 bases separated the two germline ends. This CDR3 region has 14 residues. Germline V lookup: CDR1 SGHNT, CDR2 YYREEE (reference sequence). The CDR3 spells CASSFRGGDTEAFF. CDR3 DNA sequence: TGTGCCAGCAGCTTTCGGGGGGGTGACACTGAAGCTTTCTTT.

The chain links TRBV4-3 to TRBJ2-2; D is uncertain. The CDR3 loop spans 17 amino acids. CDR1 LGHNA and CDR2 YSLEER come from the germline V gene. V lost 0 bases to trimming and J lost 5 bases, with 16 bases between them. Written as DNA, the CDR3 is TGCGCCAGCAGCCAAGATTGGTCTAGTGTTCGGACCGGGGAGCTGTTTTTT. Its protein product is CASSQDWSSVRTGELFF.

This clone was observed a few times. The chain links TRBV5-8 to TRBJ2-3, with 9 nucleotides matching TRBD2. This CDR3 is 17 amino acids long. After removal of 4 bases from V and 2 bases from J, the junction contained 11 bases not matched to a gene. The germline V gene has CDR1 SGHTS and CDR2 YDEGEE. CDR3 bases: TGTGCCAGCAGCCTGGAGAGGCTAGCGGGGACCACAGATACGCAGTATTTT. Residues: CASSLERLAGTTDTQYF.

The rearrangement joins TRBV4-3 to TRBJ1-2; D might be TRBD1 (6 bases). The CDR3 has 12 residues. V shed 5 bases and J shed 7 bases, with 11 bases lying between them. Germline V gene lookup returns CDR1 LGHNA and CDR2 YSLEER. DNA of the CDR3: TGCGCCAGCAGCAGGGGGTTGGGTGGCTACACCTTC. Amino acid sequence: CASSRGLGGYTF.

This chain joins TRBV7-3 and TRBJ2-3; TRBD2 aligns across 7 bases. Per germline, CDR1 SGHTA and CDR2 FQGTGA. J lost 6 bases, V lost 3 bases, and 12 bases had no gene match. The CDR3 length is 16 residues. In DNA form, the CDR3 reads TGTGCCAGCAGCTTCCAGGGAGGGGAAAGTGCGGATACGCAGTATTTT. Protein sequence: CASSFQGGESADTQYF.

The V call is TRBV28, the J call TRBJ2-5; D gene uncertain. The germline V gene has CDR1 MDHEN and CDR2 SYDVKM. The CDR3 covers 11 residues. V lost 7 bases and J 5 bases, leaving 8 bases between the germline ends. For the CDR3, the DNA is TGTGCCAGCAAAGGCTGGGAGACCCAGTACTTC. It encodes CASKGWETQYF.

This chain links TRBV19 with TRBJ2-7; 8 nucleotides line up with TRBD1. The CDR3 sequence is 16 residues long. V was clipped by 5 bases and J by 5 bases; unmatched bases: 14. Per germline, CDR1 LNHDA and CDR2 SQIVND (reference sequence). The CDR3 region is CASSPLPDREFDEQYF. CDR3 sequence (DNA): TGTGCCAGTAGTCCCCTCCCGGACAGGGAGTTTGACGAGCAGTACTTC.

Only one count was recorded for this clone. J is TRBJ2-5 and V is TRBV5-4; weak D call: TRBD2 (6 bases). The CDR3 loop spans 14 amino acids. Germline lookup yields CDR1 SGHNT and CDR2 YYREEE (reference sequence). Trimming pared 3 bases from V and 5 bases from J, leaving 14 bases between. CDR3 loop: CASSSQGGAETQYF. The CDR3 coding sequence is TGTGCCAGCAGCTCCCAAGGAGGGGCGGAGACCCAGTACTTC.

This rearrangement joins TRBV4-1 to TRBJ1-1; 8 bases align to TRBD1. Losses at the gene ends were 6 bases for V and 4 bases for J; bases not matched to a gene: 10. The CDR3 has 15 residues. Looked up from germline, CDR1 is MGHRA and CDR2 is YSYEKL. DNA of the CDR3: TGCGCCAGCAGTCACACTCGGACAGGGTTCACTGAAGCTTTCTTT. Protein product: CASSHTRTGFTEAFF.

This clone was found once. The rearrangement uses TRBV2 and TRBJ2-1; TRBD2 might be the D (6 bases). The CDR3 extends over 15 amino acids. Trimming pared 6 bases from V and 0 bases from J, leaving 12 bases between. Looked up from germline, CDR1 is SNHLY and CDR2 is FYNNEI. This CDR3 reads CASRETRSSYNEQFF. DNA of the CDR3: TGTGCCAGCAGGGAGACTAGGAGCTCCTACAATGAGCAGTTCTTC.

A few counts support this clone. The chain combines TRBV19 with TRBJ2-3; D gene ambiguous. Germline CDR1 and CDR2: LNHDA and SQIVND (reference sequence). The V end lost 10 bases, the J end lost 2 bases, and 16 bases lay between the germline ends. This CDR3 has 14 amino acids. The CDR3: CATRTWTNTDTQYF. The CDR3 DNA reads TGTGCCACGAGGACCTGGACCAACACAGATACGCAGTATTTT.

J is TRBJ2-7 and V is TRBV25-1; D is ambiguous. Germline loops: CDR1 MGHDK, CDR2 SYGVNS. The CDR3 has 12 amino acids. V was pared by 11 bases and J by 2 bases, with 13 bases between. CDR3 DNA: TGTGCCCCTTACAGAATTACCTACGAGCAGTACTTC. It encodes CAPYRITYEQYF.

The chain's CDR3 is CASSEGGGGGEKLFF. CDR3 DNA: TGTGCCAGCAGTGAAGGGGGAGGGGGCGGTGAAAAACTGTTTTTT. The chain uses TRBV2 and TRBJ1-4; 7 bases agree with TRBD1. Trimming removed 1 base from V and 7 bases from J; junction bases left unmatched: 6. Germline CDR1 reads SNHLY; CDR2 reads FYNNEI. The CDR3 is made up of 15 amino acids.

This clone was observed once. V usage is TRBV7-7 and J usage is TRBJ2-3, with D perhaps given as TRBD1 or TRBD2 (5 bases each). The CDR3 has 13 amino acids. The V gene lost 5 bases and the J gene lost 1 base, with 7 bases spanning the gap. Looked up from germline, CDR1 is SSHAT and CDR2 is FNYEAQ (reference sequence). The CDR3 nucleotides read TGTGCCAGCAGCCGGGGCCGCACAGATACGCAGTATTTT. Protein sequence: CASSRGRTDTQYF.

This chain joins TRBV5-1 and TRBJ2-7; 16 nucleotides match TRBD2. Losses at the gene ends were 0 bases for V and 2 bases for J; bases not matched to a gene: 5. This CDR3 is built from 18 residues. Germline V gene sequence: CDR1 SGHRS, CDR2 YFSETQ. The CDR3 nucleotides read TGCGCCAGCAGCTTGGCCACCGGGACTAGCGGGAGGGCCTACGAGCAGTACTTC. This gives the protein CASSLATGTSGRAYEQYF.